A single sample gave rise to the 27 T cell receptor beta chains below, sequenced in a study of blood T cell repertoires in COVID-19. Some clones are missing from TCRdb's copy, which holds only in-frame ones; the method was immunoSEQ multiplex PCR. The top ten hold roughly 4.6% of the sample, which has around 230,000 clones, 65% to 90% seen once. The sequenced material came from peripheral blood. The receptor source for this set is a man aged 45-60 years with COVID-19, enrolled during active disease.

The rearrangement uses TRBV19 and TRBJ1-5; no reliable D call. Trimming took 0 bases from V and 2 from J, leaving 14 bases between them. This CDR3 region has 17 residues. CDR1 is LNHDA and CDR2 is SQIVND in the germline V gene (reference sequence). CDR3: CASSIDPLSLGNQPQHF. DNA for the CDR3: TGTGCCAGTAGTATAGATCCCTTATCCTTAGGCAATCAGCCCCAGCATTTT.

J is TRBJ2-5 and V is TRBV6-5, with D perhaps TRBD2 (6 bases). Trimming shortened V by 2 bases and J by 5 bases, and 12 bases separated the two germline ends. The CDR3 length is 14 residues. Germline-derived CDR1 and CDR2 are MNHEY and SVGAGI. The DNA for the CDR3 is TGTGCCAGCAGTTACCGGGGACTTGGGGAGACCCAGTACTTC. Amino acids: CASSYRGLGETQYF.

The chain carries TRBV4-1 and TRBJ2-5, with D unclear. The germline V and J ends were trimmed by 1 base and 5 bases, with 8 bases remaining between them. Germline-derived CDR1 and CDR2 are MGHRA and YSYEKL. The CDR3 length is 13 residues. CDR3: CASSQGARETQYF. Here the CDR3 DNA reads TGCGCCAGCAGCCAAGGCGCCCGGGAGACCCAGTACTTC.

V and J are TRBV7-8 and TRBJ2-2; D may be TRBD2 (7 bases). V was pared by 1 base and J by 0 bases, with 15 bases between. The germline gives CDR1 SGHVS, CDR2 FQNEAQ. The CDR3 totals 18 residues. The chain's CDR3 is CASSLGFAGASNTGELFF. Written as DNA, the CDR3 is TGTGCCAGCAGCTTAGGTTTCGCGGGGGCTTCGAACACCGGGGAGCTGTTTTTT.

This sequence joins TRBV7-2 and TRBJ1-5; possible D gene TRBD1, 6 bases. V lost 2 bases and J lost 7, with 12 bases in between. Germline CDR1 SGHTA, CDR2 FQGNSA. The CDR3 extends over 14 amino acids. The CDR3 DNA reads as TGTGCCAGCAGCTTACAGGGGAATGGGCAGCCCCAGCATTTT. As protein: CASSLQGNGQPQHF.

This clone was detected only once. V usage is TRBV29-1 and J usage is TRBJ2-4; 7 bases agree with TRBD2. CDR1 is SQVTM, CDR2 ANQGSEA, per germline. With V trimmed by 4 bases and J by 2 bases, 2 bases remained unmatched. The CDR3 length is 13 residues. CDR3 in amino acids: CSVAGGTKNIQYF. The CDR3 DNA sequence: TGCAGCGTTGCCGGGGGGACCAAAAACATTCAGTACTTC.

Note on this clone: Other DNA sequences from this sample encode an identical CDR3 as well. The genes are TRBV10-3 and TRBJ1-5; D might be TRBD1 (5 bases). Germline V gene lookup returns CDR1 ENHRY and CDR2 SYGVKD. This CDR3 contains 13 residues. The V gene lost 0 bases and the J gene lost 6 bases, with 6 bases spanning the gap. CDR3 nucleotide sequence: TGTGCCATCAGTGAGTCGGGGGGTCAGCCCCAGCATTTT. Its protein is CAISESGGQPQHF.

This chain uses TRBV6-5 with TRBJ2-2; 9 bases match TRBD1. The CDR3 runs to 15 residues. CDR1 is MNHEY and CDR2 is SVGAGI in the germline V gene. The V segment lost 8 bases and the J segment 5 bases; nucleotides outside the gene matches: 9. CDR3 in amino acids: CASRKQGAITGELFF. The CDR3, as DNA: TGTGCCAGCCGAAAACAGGGGGCAATAACCGGGGAGCTGTTTTTT.

The rearrangement joins TRBV6-5 to TRBJ2-7, with 9 bases matching TRBD2. J gave up 3 bases and V 5 bases, and 5 bases lay outside the gene matches. Germline V gene lookup returns CDR1 MNHEY and CDR2 SVGAGI. The CDR3 spans 14 residues. Here the CDR3 reads CASSPQRGDYEQYF. The CDR3 coding sequence is TGTGCCAGCAGTCCCCAGCGGGGGGACTACGAGCAGTACTTC.

This clone appeared a single time. The CDR3 protein is CATLPTQDLTDTQYF. Written as DNA, the CDR3 is TGTGCCACCCTCCCAACACAGGACCTCACAGATACGCAGTATTTT. J is TRBJ2-3 and V is TRBV10-3; possibly TRBD1 for D (5 bases). Germline V CDR1 and CDR2: ENHRY, SYGVKD. Deletions cut 10 bases from V and 2 bases from J, with 19 bases between. This CDR3 has 15 residues.

The chain is built from TRBV7-2 and TRBJ2-3; 12 bases map to TRBD2. The V and J ends lost 1 base and 2 bases, in that order; junction bases with no gene match: 10. This CDR3 spans 19 amino acids. CDR1 and CDR2 (germline): SGHTA, FQGNSA. The CDR3 DNA is TGTGCCAGCAGCTTAGAACCGGGACTAGCGGGCCTCCACACAGATACGCAGTATTTT. Translated, it gives CASSLEPGLAGLHTDTQYF.

In DNA, the CDR3 is TGTGCCAGCAGCCGACAGGCGGTAACTAATGAAAAACTGTTTTTT. Translated, it gives CASSRQAVTNEKLFF. This rearrangement joins TRBV6-5 to TRBJ1-4; weak D call: TRBD1 (6 bases). The CDR3 runs to 15 residues. CDR1 MNHEY and CDR2 SVGAGI come from the germline V gene. Trimming removed 6 bases at V and 1 base at J, with 12 bases between.

This clone was found once. The chain carries TRBV14 and TRBJ2-7; 10 nucleotides agree with TRBD2. This CDR3 is built from 16 residues. Germline CDR1 is SGHDN and CDR2 is FVKESK. Trimming took 0 bases from V and 2 from J; bases not matched to a gene: 4. The CDR3 DNA is TGTGCCAGCAGCCAAGATACAACTAGCGGGGCCTACGAGCAGTACTTC. Translation: CASSQDTTSGAYEQYF.

This clone was seen once. J is TRBJ2-5 and V is TRBV30; tentatively, D is TRBD1 (5 bases). V was clipped by 4 bases and J by 2 bases, with 8 bases between them. The CDR3 contains 12 residues. CDR1 is GTSNPN, CDR2 SVGIG, per germline (reference sequence). CDR3 coding DNA: TGTGCCTGGAATTCAGGGCAAGAGACCCAGTACTTC. This sequence encodes CAWNSGQETQYF.

This sequence joins TRBV9 and TRBJ1-2, with a tentative D call TRBD1 (5 bases). The CDR3 length is 14 residues. CDR1 is SGDLS and CDR2 is YYNGEE in the germline V gene. V gave up 4 bases and J gave up 1 base, with 11 bases separating them. This CDR3 reads CASSPRTNNYGYTF. DNA of the CDR3: TGTGCCAGCAGCCCTCGGACAAATAACTATGGCTACACCTTC.

This chain joins TRBV30 and TRBJ1-5; D is uncertain. V was shortened by 1 base and J by 2 bases, with 9 bases between the two germline ends. CDR1 GTSNPN and CDR2 SVGIG come from the germline V gene (reference sequence). The CDR3 extends over 14 amino acids. CDR3 region: CAWSAASGNQPQHF. CDR3 DNA: TGTGCCTGGAGTGCCGCCTCGGGCAATCAGCCCCAGCATTTT.

The chain recombines TRBV18 with TRBJ2-1; a possible D gene is TRBD1 (6 bases). The germline gives CDR1 KGHSH, CDR2 LQKENI. The ends were cut back, 3 bases at V and 5 bases at J, with 8 bases in the middle. The CDR3 loop spans 13 amino acids. The CDR3 protein is CASSPGTNNEQFF. CDR3 sequence (DNA): TGTGCCAGCTCACCGGGGACAAACAATGAGCAGTTCTTC.

The chain has TRBV7-8 and TRBJ2-3; TRBD1 matches 11 bases. The germline V gene encodes CDR1 SGHVS and CDR2 FQNEAQ. Trimming cost V 0 bases and J 4 bases; bases outside gene matches: 6. This CDR3 spans 17 amino acids. The CDR3: CASSLAAGQGAADTQYF. CDR3 nucleotide sequence: TGTGCCAGCAGCTTAGCTGCCGGACAGGGGGCTGCAGATACGCAGTATTTT. The variable domain in full, with the rest retrieved from reference TRBV7-8 and TRBJ2-3, is GAGVSQSPRYKVAKRGQDVALRCDPISGHVSLFWYQQALGQGPEFLTYFQNEAQLDKSGLPSDRFFAERPEGSVSTLKIQRTQQEDSAVYLCASSLAAGQGAADTQYFGPGTRLTVL.

The chain has TRBV4-1 and TRBJ2-7, with D tentatively TRBD1 (5 bases). This CDR3 has 16 residues. Per germline, CDR1 MGHRA and CDR2 YSYEKL. V was pared by 0 bases and J by 2 bases, with 14 bases between. The CDR3: CASSQDRQQFTYEQYF. CDR3 bases: TGCGCCAGCAGCCAAGACCGACAGCAATTTACCTACGAGCAGTACTTC.

The chain links TRBV4-2 to TRBJ2-5, with 7 bases lining up with TRBD1. Germline values: CDR1 LGHNA, CDR2 YNFKEQ. The CDR3 is made up of 14 amino acids. J lost 2 bases, V lost 5 bases, and 5 bases had no gene match. CDR3 DNA: TGTGCCAGCAGCACAGGGGCCGCGCAAGAGACCCAGTACTTC. Protein sequence: CASSTGAAQETQYF.

The gene calls are TRBV2 and TRBJ2-3; 9 positions agree with TRBD1. V shed 7 bases and J 1 base; nucleotides not matched to a gene: 3. Germline CDR1 reads SNHLY; CDR2 reads FYNNEI. The CDR3 length is 14 residues. The CDR3 protein is CASTRDRGTDTQYF. CDR3 bases: TGTGCCAGCACCAGGGACAGGGGCACAGATACGCAGTATTTT.

The chain carries TRBV18 and TRBJ2-2; 8 bases line up with TRBD2. This CDR3 comprises 18 residues. Germline CDR1 and CDR2: KGHSH and LQKENI. J lost 5 bases, V lost 1 base, and 12 bases had no gene match. The DNA for the CDR3 is TGTGCCAGCTCACCACAGCAGCCGGGACTAGGAGGGACCGGGGAGCTGTTTTTT. Translating it yields CASSPQQPGLGGTGELFF.

The J gene is TRBJ2-5, the V gene TRBV19, with D possibly TRBD2 on 5 matching bases. The germline gives CDR1 LNHDA, CDR2 SQIVND (reference sequence). The CDR3 runs to 13 residues. Trimming removed 5 bases at V and 7 bases at J, with 14 bases between. CDR3 loop: CASSPRTRGTQYF. DNA of the CDR3: TGTGCCAGTAGTCCCAGGACCCGGGGGACCCAGTACTTC.

This clone was counted a single time. The genes are TRBV3-1 (or the pseudogene TRBV3-2) and TRBJ1-2; TRBD1 might be the D (6 bases). The V gene's germline CDR1 is LGHDT and CDR2 YNNKEL (reference sequence). This CDR3 has 14 amino acids. Trimming left V 3 bases short and J 6 bases short, with 14 bases between. CDR3: CASSHRDTINGYTF. The CDR3 coding sequence is TGTGCCAGCAGCCACCGGGACACTATAAATGGCTACACCTTC.

The V call is TRBV11-2, the J call TRBJ2-5; the match to TRBD1 covers 8 bases. The CDR3 sequence is 15 residues long. Germline assignment: CDR1 SGHAT and CDR2 FQNNGV. Trimming cost V 5 bases and J 3 bases; bases outside gene matches: 8. CDR3 DNA: TGTGCCAGCAGCCGAGGACAGGGAAGGGAAGAGACCCAGTACTTC. Translation gives CASSRGQGREETQYF.

The table lists this clone with many counts. The V and J genes are TRBV7-3 and TRBJ2-1, with D maybe TRBD1 (5 bases). The germline CDR1 and CDR2 sequences are SGHTA and FQGTGA. The CDR3 has 13 amino acids. Trimming stripped 8 bases from V and 5 bases from J, with 13 bases between. The CDR3 protein is CASGQGLDNEQFF. CDR3 DNA: TGTGCCAGCGGCCAGGGATTGGACAATGAGCAGTTCTTC.

The CDR3 sequence: CATSDPSKGAGYTF. In DNA, the CDR3 is TGTGCCACCAGTGATCCGTCTAAGGGGGCTGGCTACACCTTC. The gene calls are TRBV24-1 and TRBJ1-2; 7 bases line up with TRBD1. Germline CDR1 reads KGHDR; CDR2 reads SFDVKD. The CDR3 spans 14 residues. V lost 3 bases to trimming and J lost 7 bases; unmatched junction nucleotides: 7.